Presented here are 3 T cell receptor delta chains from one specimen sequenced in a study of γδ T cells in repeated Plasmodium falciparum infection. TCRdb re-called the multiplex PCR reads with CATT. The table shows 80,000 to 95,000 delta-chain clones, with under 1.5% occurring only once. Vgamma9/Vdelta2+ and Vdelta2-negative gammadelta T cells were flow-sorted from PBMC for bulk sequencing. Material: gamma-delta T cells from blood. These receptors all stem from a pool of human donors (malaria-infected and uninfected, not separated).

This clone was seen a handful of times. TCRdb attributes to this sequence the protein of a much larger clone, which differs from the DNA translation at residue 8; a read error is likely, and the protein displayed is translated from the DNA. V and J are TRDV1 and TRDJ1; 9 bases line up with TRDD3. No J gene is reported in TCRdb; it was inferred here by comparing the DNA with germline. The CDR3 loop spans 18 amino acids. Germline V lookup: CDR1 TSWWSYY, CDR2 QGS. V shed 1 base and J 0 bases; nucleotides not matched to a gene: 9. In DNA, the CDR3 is TGTGCTCTTGGGGAACGGAAGCACTGGGGGACTCACACCGATAAACTCATCTTT. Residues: CALGERKHWGTHTDKLIF.

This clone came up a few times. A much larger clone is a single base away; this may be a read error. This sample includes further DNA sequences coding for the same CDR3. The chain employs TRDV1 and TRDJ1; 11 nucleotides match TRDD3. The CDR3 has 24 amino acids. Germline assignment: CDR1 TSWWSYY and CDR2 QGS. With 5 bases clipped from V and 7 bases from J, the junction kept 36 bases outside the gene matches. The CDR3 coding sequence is TGTGCTCTTGGGCCCAATAGAGGCCTTCCTAATTATCTGGGGGATACTCGCCAGGGCGGTAAACTCATCTTT. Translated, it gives CALGPNRGLPNYLGDTRQGGKLIF.

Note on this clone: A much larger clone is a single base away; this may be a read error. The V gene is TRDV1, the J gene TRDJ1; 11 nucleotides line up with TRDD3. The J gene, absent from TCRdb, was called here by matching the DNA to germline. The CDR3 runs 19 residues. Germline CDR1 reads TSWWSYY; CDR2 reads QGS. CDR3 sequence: CAPGDPPGGYTFFTDKLIF. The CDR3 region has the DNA TGTGCTCCTGGGGACCCCCCTGGGGGATACACCTTTTTCACCGATAAACTCATCTTT.